This T cell receptor (beta chain) is from a study of radiation and T cells in renal cell carcinoma. This table comes from immunoSEQ multiplex PCR, and its TCRdb copy is limited to in-frame clones, with some not included. The data hold approximately 150,000 clones, with approximately 86% observed a single time. A word on this clone: As yet, its antigen is unknown. One junction end disagrees with the germline gene, perhaps due to a read error.

Whole-study results and caveats: Top tumor clonotypes rose in blood 2 weeks post-radiation, then contracted.

Time point: blood 4 weeks post-SBRT, at nephrectomy. Treatment meaning: 15 Gy SBRT to primary tumor, nephrectomy 4 weeks later. Nephrectomy followed 15 Gy stereotactic body radiation by 4 weeks. The CDR3 extends over 15 amino acids. In germline, CDR1 is MNHNS, CDR2 SASEGT. Sequenced here: blood, sampled from a patient whose treatment included radiotherapy and nephrectomy. The sequence derives from a woman aged 45-65 years with renal cell carcinoma. The rearrangement joins TRBV6-1 to TRBJ1-2; a possible D gene is TRBD1 (6 bases). The CDR3 nucleotides are TGTGCGAGCAGTGAAGTGAGAGGGGGGCGATATGGCTACACCTTC. It codes for CASSEVRGGRYGYTF.